This T cell receptor (beta chain) was captured in a study of cytomegalovirus exposure and HLA in healthy donors. For the study at large: The early release's HLA-typed donors yielded approximately 81 million unique TCRs. Study results and limitations: The majority of CMV-associated TCR beta chains were reported as apparently HLA-restricted in a later analysis. Roughly uniform sequencing depth across donors was assumed, possibly incorrectly.

Though nominally healthy at sampling, donors likely had unrecorded immune exposures. Details on this clone: Its antigen remains unknown.

CDR3 length: 14 amino acids. Germline V gene data show CDR1 as SQVTM and CDR2 as ANQGSEA. V shed 3 bases and J shed 3 bases, with 14 bases lying between them. It was with 60 Vbeta and 13 Jbeta primers that the PCR ran. Produced via immunoSEQ multiplex PCR; TCRdb's table is partial and in-frame only. The sample shows about 110,000 clones, around 63% of them seen only once. Sequencing was carried out using PBMCs. The sequence came from a young man in good health and CMV-seronegative. The chain has TRBV29-1 and TRBJ1-1, with D possibly matching TRBD1 (6 bases). In DNA form, the CDR3 reads TGCAGCGTTGACAGGGGAAATCGGCACACTGAAGCTTTCTTT. This sequence encodes CSVDRGNRHTEAFF.